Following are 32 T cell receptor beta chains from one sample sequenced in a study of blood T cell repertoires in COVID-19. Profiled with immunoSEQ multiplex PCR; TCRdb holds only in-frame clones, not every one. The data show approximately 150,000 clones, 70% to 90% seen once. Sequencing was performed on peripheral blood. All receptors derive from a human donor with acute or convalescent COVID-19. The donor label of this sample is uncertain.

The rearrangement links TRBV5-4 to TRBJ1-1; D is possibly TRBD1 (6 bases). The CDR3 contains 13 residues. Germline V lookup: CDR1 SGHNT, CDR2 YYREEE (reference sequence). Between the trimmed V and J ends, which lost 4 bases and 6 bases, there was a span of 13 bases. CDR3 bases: TGTGCCAGCAGCCTTACACAGGGCCCTGAAGCTTTCTTT. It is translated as CASSLTQGPEAFF.

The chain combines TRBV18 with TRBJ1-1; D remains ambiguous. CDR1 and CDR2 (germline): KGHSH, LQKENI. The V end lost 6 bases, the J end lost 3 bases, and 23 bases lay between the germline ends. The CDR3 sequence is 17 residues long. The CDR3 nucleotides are TGTGCCAGCTCGGCGGTGGTAGCGGGCTTAGGCGACACTGAAGCTTTCTTT. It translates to CASSAVVAGLGDTEAFF.

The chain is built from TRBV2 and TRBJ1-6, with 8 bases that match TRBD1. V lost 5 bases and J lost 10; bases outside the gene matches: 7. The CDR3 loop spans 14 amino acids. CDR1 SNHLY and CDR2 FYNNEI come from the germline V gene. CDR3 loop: CASSLQGAGSPLHF. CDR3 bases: TGTGCCAGCAGTCTTCAGGGGGCAGGGTCACCCCTCCACTTT.

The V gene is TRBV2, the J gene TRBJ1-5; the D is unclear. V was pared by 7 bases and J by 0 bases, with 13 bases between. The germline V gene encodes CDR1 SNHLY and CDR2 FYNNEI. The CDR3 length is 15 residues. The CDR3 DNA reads TGTGCCAGCACGGCGTTCGGGAATAGCAATCAGCCCCAGCATTTT. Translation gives CASTAFGNSNQPQHF.

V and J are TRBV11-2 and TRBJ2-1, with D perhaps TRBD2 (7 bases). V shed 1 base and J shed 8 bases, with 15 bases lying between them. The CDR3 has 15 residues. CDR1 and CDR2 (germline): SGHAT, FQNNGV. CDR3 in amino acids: CASSLALTGGDEQFF. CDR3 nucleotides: TGTGCCAGCAGCTTAGCGTTGACGGGGGGCGATGAGCAGTTCTTC.

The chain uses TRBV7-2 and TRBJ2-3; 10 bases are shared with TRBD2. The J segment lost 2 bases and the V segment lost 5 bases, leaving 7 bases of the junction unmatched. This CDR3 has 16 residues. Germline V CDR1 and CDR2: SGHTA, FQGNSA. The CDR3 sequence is CASSPEAGGLTDTQYF. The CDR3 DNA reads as TGTGCCAGCAGCCCCGAAGCGGGGGGGCTCACAGATACGCAGTATTTT.

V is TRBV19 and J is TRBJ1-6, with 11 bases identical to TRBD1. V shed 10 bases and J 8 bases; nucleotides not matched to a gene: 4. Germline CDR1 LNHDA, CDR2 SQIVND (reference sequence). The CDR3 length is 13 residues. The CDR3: CATSGQGDSPLHF. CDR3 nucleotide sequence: TGTGCCACCTCGGGACAGGGGGATTCACCCCTCCACTTT.

In DNA, the CDR3 is TGTGCCAGCAGCTTAGGAGGCTCGAGCACTGAAGCTTTCTTT. Translated, it gives CASSLGGSSTEAFF. The V gene is TRBV7-8, the J gene TRBJ1-1; D is unclear. CDR1 and CDR2 from the germline V gene are SGHVS and FQNEAQ. This CDR3 is 14 amino acids long. V was pared by 1 base and J by 4 bases, with 10 bases between.

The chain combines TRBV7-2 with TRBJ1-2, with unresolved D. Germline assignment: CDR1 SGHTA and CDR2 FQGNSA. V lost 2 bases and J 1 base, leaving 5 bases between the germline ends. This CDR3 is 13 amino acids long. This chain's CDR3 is CASSLSRNYGYTF. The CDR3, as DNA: TGTGCCAGCAGCTTATCTCGTAACTATGGCTACACCTTC.

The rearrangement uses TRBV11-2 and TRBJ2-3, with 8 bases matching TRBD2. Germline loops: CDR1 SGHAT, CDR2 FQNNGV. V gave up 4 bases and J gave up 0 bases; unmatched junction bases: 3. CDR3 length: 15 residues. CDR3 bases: TGTGCCAGCAGCTCAACTAGCGGAAGCACAGATACGCAGTATTTT. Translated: CASSSTSGSTDTQYF.

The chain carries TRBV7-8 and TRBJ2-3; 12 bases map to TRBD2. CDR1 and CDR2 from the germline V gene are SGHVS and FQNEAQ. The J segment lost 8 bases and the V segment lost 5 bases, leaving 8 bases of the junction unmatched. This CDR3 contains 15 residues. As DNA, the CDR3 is TGTGCCAGCAGCCCACCGACTAGCGGGAGAGGTACGCAGTATTTT. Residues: CASSPPTSGRGTQYF.

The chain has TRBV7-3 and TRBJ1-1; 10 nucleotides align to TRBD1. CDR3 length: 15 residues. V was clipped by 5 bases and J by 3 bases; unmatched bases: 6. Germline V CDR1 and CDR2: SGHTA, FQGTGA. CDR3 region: CASSQGTGDYTEAFF. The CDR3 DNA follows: TGTGCCAGCAGCCAAGGGACAGGGGACTACACTGAAGCTTTCTTT.

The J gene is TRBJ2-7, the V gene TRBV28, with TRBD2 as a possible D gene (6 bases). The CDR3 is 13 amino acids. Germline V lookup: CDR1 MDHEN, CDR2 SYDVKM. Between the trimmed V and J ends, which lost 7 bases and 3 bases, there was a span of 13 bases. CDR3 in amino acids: CASIVLGGYEQYF. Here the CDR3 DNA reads TGTGCCAGCATAGTGCTGGGGGGCTACGAGCAGTACTTC.

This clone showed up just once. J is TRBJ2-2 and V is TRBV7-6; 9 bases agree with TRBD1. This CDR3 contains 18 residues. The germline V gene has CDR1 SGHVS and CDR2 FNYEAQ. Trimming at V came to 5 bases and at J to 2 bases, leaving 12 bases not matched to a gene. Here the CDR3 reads CASSKRRGQGQNTGELFF. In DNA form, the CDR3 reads TGTGCCAGCAGCAAAAGGCGGGGACAGGGACAAAACACCGGGGAGCTGTTTTTT.

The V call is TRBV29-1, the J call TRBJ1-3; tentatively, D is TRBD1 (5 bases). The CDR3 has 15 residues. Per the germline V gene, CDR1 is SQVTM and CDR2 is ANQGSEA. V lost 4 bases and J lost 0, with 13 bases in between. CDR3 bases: TGCAGCGTTGTAGGGGCAGGGTTCTCTGGAAACACCATATATTTT. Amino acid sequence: CSVVGAGFSGNTIYF.

The DNA of the CDR3 is TGTGCCAGCAGCCCAGGGGCCCTTTACTACGAGCAGTACTTC. This codes for CASSPGALYYEQYF. V is TRBV3-1 (or the pseudogene TRBV3-2) and J is TRBJ2-7; tentatively, D is TRBD1 (6 bases). Trimming removed 4 bases from V and 3 bases from J, with 13 bases in between. Germline V gene lookup returns CDR1 LGHDT and CDR2 YNNKEL (reference sequence). CDR3 length: 14 amino acids.

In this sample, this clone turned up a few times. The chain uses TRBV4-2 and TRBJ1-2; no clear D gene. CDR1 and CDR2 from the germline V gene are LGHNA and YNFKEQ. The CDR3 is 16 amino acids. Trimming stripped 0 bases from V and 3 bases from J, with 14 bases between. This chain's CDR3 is CASSQEIGRMDYGYTF. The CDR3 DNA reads TGTGCCAGCAGCCAAGAGATAGGGAGAATGGACTATGGCTACACCTTC.

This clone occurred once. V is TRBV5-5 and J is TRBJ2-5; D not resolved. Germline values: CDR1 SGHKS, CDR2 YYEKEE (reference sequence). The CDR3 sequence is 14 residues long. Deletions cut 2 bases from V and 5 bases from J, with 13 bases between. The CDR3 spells CASSFPTLRETQYF. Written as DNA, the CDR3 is TGTGCCAGCAGCTTCCCCACCCTCAGGGAGACCCAGTACTTC. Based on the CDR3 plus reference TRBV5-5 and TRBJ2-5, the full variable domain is DAGVTQSPTHLIKTRGQQVTLRCSPISGHKSVSWYQQVLGQGPQFIFQYYEKEERGRGNFPDRFSARQFPNYSSELNVNALLLGDSALYLCASSFPTLRETQYFGPGTRLLVL.

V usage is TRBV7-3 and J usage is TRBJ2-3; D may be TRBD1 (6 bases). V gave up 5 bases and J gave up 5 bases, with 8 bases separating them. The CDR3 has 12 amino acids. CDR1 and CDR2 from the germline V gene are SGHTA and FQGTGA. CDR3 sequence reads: CASSRGGDTQYF. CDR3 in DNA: TGTGCCAGCAGCCGAGGGGGAGATACGCAGTATTTT.

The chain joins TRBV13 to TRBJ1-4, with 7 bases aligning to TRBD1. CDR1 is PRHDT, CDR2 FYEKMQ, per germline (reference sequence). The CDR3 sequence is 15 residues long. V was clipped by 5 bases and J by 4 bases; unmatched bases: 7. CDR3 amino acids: CASSTNRGGNEKLFF. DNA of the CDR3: TGTGCCAGCAGCACCAACAGGGGAGGTAATGAAAAACTGTTTTTT.

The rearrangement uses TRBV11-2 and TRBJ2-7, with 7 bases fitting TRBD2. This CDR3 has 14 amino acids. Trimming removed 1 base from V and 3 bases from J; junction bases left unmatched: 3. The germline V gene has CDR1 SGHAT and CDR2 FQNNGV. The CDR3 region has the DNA TGTGCCAGCAGCTTAGGGGACTACAACTACGAGCAGTACTTC. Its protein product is CASSLGDYNYEQYF.

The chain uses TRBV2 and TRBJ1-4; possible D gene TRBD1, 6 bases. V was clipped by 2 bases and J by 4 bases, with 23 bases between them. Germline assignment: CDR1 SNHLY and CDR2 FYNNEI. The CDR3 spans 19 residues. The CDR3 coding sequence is TGTGCCAGCAGTGAATTCCCTCCCCCGAACAGGGTTAATAATGAAAAACTGTTTTTT. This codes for CASSEFPPPNRVNNEKLFF.

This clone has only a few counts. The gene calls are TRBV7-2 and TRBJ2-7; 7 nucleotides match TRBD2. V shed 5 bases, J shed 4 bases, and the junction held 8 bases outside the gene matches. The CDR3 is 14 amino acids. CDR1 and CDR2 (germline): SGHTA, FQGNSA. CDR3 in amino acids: CASSPGGSLYEQYV. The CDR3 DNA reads TGTGCCAGCAGCCCCGGGGGGAGCCTATACGAGCAGTACGTC.

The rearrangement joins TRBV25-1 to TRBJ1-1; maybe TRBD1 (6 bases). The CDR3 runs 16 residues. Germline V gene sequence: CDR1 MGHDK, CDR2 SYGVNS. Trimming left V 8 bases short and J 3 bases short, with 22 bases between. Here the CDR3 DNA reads TGTGCCAGCGGTGGGGGCTTGGGGGAGGAGGACACTGAAGCTTTCTTT. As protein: CASGGGLGEEDTEAFF.

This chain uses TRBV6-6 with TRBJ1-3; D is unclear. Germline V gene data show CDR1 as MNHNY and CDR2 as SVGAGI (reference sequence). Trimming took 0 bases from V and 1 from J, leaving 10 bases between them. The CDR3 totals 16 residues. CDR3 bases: TGTGCCAGCAGTTACTCGACCAGGTCTTCTGGAAACACCATATATTTT. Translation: CASSYSTRSSGNTIYF.

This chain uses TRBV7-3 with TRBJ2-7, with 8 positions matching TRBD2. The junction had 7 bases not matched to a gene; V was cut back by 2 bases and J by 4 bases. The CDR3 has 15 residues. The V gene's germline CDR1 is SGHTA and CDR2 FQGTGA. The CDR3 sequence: CASSLGAGGGYEQYF. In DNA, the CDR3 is TGTGCCAGCAGCTTAGGGGCGGGGGGCGGATACGAGCAGTACTTC. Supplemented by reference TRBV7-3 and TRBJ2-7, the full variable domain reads GAGVSQTPSNKVTEKGKYVELRCDPISGHTALYWYRQSLGQGPEFLIYFQGTGAADDSGLPNDRFFAVRPEGSVSTLKIQRTERGDSAVYLCASSLGAGGGYEQYFGPGTRLTVT.

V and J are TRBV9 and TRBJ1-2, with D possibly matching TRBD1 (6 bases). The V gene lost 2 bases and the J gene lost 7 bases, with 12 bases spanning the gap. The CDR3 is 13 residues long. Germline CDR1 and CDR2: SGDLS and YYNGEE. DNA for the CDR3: TGTGCCAGCAGCGTTGCGGGGGGCTCTGGCTACACCTTC. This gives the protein CASSVAGGSGYTF.

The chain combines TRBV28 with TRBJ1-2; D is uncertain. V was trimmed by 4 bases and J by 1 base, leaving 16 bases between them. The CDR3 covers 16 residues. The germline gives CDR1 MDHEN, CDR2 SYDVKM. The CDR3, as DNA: TGTGCCAGCAGTTCTTATCTAGAGGCACTTAACTATGGCTACACCTTC. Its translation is CASSSYLEALNYGYTF.

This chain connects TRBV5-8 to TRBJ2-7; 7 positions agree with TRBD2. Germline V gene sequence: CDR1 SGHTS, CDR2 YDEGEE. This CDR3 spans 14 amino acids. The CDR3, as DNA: TGTGCCAACAGCTTGTTCTTGACTAGCCACGAGCAGTACGTC. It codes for CANSLFLTSHEQYV.

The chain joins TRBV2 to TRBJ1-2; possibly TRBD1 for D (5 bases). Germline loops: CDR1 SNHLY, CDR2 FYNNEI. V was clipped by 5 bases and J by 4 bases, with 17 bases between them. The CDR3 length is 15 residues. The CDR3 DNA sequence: TGTGCCAGCAGTTACGAAAGACAGAGCCCCTATGGCTACACCTTC. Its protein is CASSYERQSPYGYTF.

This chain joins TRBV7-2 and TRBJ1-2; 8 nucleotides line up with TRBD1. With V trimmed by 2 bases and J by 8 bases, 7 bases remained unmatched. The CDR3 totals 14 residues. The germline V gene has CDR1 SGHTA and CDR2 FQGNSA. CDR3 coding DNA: TGTGCCAGCAGCTTACAGGGGGCGCATGCCGGCTACACCTTC. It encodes CASSLQGAHAGYTF.

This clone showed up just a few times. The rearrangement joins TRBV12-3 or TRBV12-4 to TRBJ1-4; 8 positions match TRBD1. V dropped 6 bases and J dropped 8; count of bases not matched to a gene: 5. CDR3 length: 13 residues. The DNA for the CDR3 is TGTGCCAGCAGGGTGGACAGGGAGGAAAAACTGTTTTTT. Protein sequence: CASRVDREEKLFF.